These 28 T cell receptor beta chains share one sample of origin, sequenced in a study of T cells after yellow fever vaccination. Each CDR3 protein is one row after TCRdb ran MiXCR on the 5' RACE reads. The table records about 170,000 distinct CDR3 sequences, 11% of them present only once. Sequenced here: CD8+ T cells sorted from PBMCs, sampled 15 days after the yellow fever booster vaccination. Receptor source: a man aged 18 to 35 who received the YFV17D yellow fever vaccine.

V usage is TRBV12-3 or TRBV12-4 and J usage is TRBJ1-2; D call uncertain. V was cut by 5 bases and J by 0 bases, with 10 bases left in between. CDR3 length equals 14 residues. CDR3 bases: TGTGCCAGCAGTAAGAGCTCTACTAACTATGGCTACACCTTC. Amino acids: CASSKSSTNYGYTF.

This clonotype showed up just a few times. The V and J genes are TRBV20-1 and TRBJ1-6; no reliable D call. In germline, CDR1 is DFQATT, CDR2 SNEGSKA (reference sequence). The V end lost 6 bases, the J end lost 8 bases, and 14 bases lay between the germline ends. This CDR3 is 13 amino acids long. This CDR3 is CSALESGYSPLHF. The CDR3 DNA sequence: TGCAGTGCCCTAGAGAGCGGATATTCACCCCTCCACTTT.

CDR3 sequence (DNA): TGTGCCAGCAGTTACGGGAGTATTGATGGCTACACCTTC. Protein sequence: CASSYGSIDGYTF. This chain connects TRBV6-5 to TRBJ1-2, with unresolved D. The CDR3 sequence is 13 residues long. Germline V gives CDR1 MNHEY, CDR2 SVGAGI. With 2 bases removed from V and 6 bases from J, the gap between germline ends came to 10 bases.

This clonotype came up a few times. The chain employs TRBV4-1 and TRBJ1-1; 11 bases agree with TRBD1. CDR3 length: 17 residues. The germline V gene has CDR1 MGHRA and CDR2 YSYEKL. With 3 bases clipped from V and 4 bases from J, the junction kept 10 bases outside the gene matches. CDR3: CASSQPGQGDFSTEAFF. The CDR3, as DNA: TGCGCCAGCAGCCAGCCGGGACAGGGGGATTTCAGCACTGAAGCTTTCTTT.

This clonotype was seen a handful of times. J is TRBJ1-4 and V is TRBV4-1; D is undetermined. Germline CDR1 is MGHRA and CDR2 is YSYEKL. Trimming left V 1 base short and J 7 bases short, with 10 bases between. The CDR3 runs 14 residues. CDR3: CASSQGVGSEKLFF. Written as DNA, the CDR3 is TGCGCCAGCAGCCAAGGCGTAGGGAGTGAAAAACTGTTTTTT.

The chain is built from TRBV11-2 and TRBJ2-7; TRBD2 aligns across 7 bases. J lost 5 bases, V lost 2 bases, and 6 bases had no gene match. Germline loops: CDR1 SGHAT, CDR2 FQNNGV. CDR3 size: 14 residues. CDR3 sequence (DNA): TGTGCCAGCAGCTTATGGAGCGGGGACGACGAGCAGTACGTC. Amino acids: CASSLWSGDDEQYV.

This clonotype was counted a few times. As DNA, the CDR3 is TGTGCCAGCATCCCCGGGACTTTAACGGAGACCCAGTACTTC. Amino acid sequence: CASIPGTLTETQYF. The rearrangement links TRBV6-6 to TRBJ2-5; tentatively, D is TRBD2 (6 bases). The germline V and J ends were trimmed by 7 bases and 5 bases, with 17 bases remaining between them. The CDR3 extends over 14 amino acids. Germline CDR1 is MNHNY and CDR2 is SVGAGI (reference sequence).

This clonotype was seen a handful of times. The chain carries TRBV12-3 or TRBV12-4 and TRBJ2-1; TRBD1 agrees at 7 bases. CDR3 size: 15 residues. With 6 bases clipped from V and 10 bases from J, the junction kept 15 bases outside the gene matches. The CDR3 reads CASRGEGTAVGEQFF. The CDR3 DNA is TGTGCCAGCAGGGGGGAAGGGACAGCCGTAGGGGAGCAGTTCTTC.

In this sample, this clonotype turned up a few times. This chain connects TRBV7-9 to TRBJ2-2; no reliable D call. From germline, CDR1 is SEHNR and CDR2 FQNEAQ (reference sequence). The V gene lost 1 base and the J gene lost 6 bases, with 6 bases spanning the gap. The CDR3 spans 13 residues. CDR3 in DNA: TGTGCCAGCAGCTTAGAGGGTGCCGGGGAGCTGTTTTTT. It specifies CASSLEGAGELFF.

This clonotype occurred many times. The CDR3 sequence is CSAGGGSSDTEAFF. In DNA, the CDR3 is TGCAGTGCTGGGGGCGGGTCCTCCGACACTGAAGCTTTCTTT. The chain carries TRBV20-1 and TRBJ1-1, with D perhaps TRBD1 (6 bases). Germline V lookup: CDR1 DFQATT, CDR2 SNEGSKA (reference sequence). Trimming removed 5 bases from V and 3 bases from J, with 16 bases in between. The CDR3 extends over 14 amino acids.

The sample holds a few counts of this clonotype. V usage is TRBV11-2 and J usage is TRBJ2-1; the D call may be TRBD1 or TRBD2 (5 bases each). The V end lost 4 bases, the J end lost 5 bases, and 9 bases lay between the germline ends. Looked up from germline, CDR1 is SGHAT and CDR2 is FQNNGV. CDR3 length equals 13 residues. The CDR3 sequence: CASSSGDHNEQFF. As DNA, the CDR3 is TGTGCCAGCAGCTCCGGGGACCACAATGAGCAGTTCTTC. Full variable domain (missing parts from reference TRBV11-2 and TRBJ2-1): EAGVAQSPRYKIIEKRQSVAFWCNPISGHATLYWYQQILGQGPKLLIQFQNNGVVDDSQLPKDRFSAERLKGVDSTLKIQPAKLEDSAVYLCASSSGDHNEQFFGPGTRLTVL.

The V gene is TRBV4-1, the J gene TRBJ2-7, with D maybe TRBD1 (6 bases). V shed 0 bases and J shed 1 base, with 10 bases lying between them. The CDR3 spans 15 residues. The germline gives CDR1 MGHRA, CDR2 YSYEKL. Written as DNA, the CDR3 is TGCGCCAGCAGCCAAGAGGCAGGGGAGTCCTACGAGCAGTACGTC. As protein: CASSQEAGESYEQYV.

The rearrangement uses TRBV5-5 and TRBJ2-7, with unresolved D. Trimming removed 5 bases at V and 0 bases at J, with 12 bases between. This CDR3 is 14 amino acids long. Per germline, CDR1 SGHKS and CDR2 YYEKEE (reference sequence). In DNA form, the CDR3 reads TGTGCCAGCAGAGTCCACCTGTCCTCCTACGAGCAGTACGTC. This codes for CASRVHLSSYEQYV.

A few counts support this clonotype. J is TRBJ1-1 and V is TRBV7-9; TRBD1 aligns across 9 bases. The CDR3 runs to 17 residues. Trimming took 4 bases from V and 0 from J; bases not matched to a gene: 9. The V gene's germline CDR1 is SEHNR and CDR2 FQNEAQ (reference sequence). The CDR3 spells CASSSQGQGHMNTEAFF. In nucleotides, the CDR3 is TGTGCCAGCAGCTCACAGGGACAGGGCCACATGAACACTGAAGCTTTCTTT.

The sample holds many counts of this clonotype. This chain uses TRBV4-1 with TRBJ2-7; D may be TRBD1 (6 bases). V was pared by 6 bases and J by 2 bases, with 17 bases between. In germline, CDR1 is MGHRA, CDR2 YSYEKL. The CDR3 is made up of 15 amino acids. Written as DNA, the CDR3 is TGCGCCAGCAGGGGCCGGGACACGGGAACCTACGAGCAGTACTTC. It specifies CASRGRDTGTYEQYF.

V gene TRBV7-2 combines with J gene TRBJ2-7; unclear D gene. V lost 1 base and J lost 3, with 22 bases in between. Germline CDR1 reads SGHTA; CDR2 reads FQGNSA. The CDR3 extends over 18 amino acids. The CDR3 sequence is CASSLESLQIGPGYEQYV. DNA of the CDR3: TGTGCCAGCAGCTTAGAGTCCCTACAGATTGGGCCAGGCTACGAGCAGTACGTC.

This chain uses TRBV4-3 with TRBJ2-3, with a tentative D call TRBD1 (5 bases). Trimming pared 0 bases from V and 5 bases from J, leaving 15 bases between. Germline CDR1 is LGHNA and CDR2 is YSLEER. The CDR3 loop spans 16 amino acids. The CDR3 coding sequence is TGCGCCAGCAGCCAAGATTCGGGCAGGGAACGAGATACGCAGTATTTT. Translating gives CASSQDSGRERDTQYF.

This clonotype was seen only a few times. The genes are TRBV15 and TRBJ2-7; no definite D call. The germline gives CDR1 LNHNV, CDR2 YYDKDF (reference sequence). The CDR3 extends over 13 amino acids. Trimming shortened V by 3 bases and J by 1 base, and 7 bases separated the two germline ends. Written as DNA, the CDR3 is TGTGCCACCAGCAGGGGTCGGTCCTACGAGCAGTACGTC. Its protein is CATSRGRSYEQYV.

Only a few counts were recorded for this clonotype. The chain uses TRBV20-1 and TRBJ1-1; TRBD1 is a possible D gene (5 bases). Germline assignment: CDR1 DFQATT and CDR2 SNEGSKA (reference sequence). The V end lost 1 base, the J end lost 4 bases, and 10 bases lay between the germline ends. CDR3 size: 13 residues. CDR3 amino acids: CSARGRGGTEAFF. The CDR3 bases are TGCAGTGCTAGAGGACGGGGGGGCACTGAAGCTTTCTTT.

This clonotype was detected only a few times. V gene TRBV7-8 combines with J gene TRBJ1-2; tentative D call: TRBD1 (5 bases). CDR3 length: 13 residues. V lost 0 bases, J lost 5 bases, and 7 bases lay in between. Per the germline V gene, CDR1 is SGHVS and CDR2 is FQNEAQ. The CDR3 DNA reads TGTGCCAGCAGCTTAGCCGGGGCTTATGGCTACACCTTC. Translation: CASSLAGAYGYTF.

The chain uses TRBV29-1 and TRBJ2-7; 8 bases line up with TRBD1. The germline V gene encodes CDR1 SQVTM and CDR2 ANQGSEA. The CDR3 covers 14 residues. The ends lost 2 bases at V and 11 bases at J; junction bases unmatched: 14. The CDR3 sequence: CSVELLGQGSGEYF. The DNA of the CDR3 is TGCAGCGTTGAACTACTAGGACAGGGTAGTGGTGAGTACTTC.

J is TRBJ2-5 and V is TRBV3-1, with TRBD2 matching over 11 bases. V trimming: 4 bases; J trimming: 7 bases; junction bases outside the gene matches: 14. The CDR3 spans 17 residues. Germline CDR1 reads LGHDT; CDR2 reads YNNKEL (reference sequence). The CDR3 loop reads CASSPGPGASGGWTQYF. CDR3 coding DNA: TGTGCCAGCAGCCCAGGGCCTGGGGCTAGCGGGGGGTGGACCCAGTACTTC.

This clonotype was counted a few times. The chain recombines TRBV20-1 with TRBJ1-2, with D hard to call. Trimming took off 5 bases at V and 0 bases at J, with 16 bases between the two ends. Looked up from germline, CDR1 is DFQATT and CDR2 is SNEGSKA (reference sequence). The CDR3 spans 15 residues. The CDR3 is CSAFPSEGANYGYTF. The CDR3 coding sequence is TGCAGTGCTTTCCCCTCGGAGGGAGCTAACTATGGCTACACCTTC.

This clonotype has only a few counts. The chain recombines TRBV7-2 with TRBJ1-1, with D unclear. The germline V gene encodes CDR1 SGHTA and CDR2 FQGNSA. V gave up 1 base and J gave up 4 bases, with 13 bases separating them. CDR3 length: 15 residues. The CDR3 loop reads CASSLVRGLGTEAFF. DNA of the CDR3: TGTGCCAGCAGCTTAGTTCGGGGTTTGGGCACTGAAGCTTTCTTT. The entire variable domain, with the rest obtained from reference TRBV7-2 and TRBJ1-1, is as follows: GAGVSQSPSNKVTEKGKDVELRCDPISGHTALYWYRQSLGQGLEFLIYFQGNSAPDKSGLPSDRFSAERTGGSVSTLTIQRTQQEDSAVYLCASSLVRGLGTEAFFGQGTRLTVV.

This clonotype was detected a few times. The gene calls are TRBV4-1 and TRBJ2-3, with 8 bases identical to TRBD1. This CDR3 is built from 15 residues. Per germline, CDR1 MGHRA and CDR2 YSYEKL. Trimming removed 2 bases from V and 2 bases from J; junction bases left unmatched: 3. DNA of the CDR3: TGCGCCAGCAGCCAAAGACAGGGGTACACAGATACGCAGTATTTT. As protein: CASSQRQGYTDTQYF.

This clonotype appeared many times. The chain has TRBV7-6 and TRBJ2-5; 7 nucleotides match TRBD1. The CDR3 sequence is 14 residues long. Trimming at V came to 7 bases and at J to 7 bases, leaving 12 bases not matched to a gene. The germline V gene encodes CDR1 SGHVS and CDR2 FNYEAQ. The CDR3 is CASILKGAPGTQYF. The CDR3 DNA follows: TGTGCCAGCATCCTAAAGGGGGCCCCAGGGACCCAGTACTTC.

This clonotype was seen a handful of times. This chain's CDR3 is CASSSVGEVEQYV. CDR3 bases: TGTGCCAGCAGCTCCGTGGGGGAGGTCGAGCAGTACGTC. The J gene is TRBJ2-7, the V gene TRBV7-9, with TRBD2 as a possible D gene (6 bases). The CDR3 sequence is 13 residues long. Germline assignment: CDR1 SEHNR and CDR2 FQNEAQ (reference sequence). V was trimmed by 4 bases and J by 6 bases, leaving 13 bases between them.

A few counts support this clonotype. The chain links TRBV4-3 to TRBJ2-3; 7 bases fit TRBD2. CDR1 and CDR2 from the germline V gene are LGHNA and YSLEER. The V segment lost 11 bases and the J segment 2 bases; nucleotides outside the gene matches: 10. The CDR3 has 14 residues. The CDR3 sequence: CAGGSGGTTDTQYF. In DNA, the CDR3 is TGCGCCGGAGGGTCCGGGGGGACCACAGATACGCAGTATTTT.